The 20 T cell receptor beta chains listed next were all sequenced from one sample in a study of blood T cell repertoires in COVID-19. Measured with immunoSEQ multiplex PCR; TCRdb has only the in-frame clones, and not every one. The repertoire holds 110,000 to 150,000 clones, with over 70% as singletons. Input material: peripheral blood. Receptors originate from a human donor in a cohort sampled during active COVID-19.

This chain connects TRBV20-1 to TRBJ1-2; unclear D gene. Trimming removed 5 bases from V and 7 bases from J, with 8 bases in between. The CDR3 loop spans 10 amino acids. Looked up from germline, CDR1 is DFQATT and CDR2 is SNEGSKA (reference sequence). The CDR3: CSAFSGGYTF. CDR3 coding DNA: TGCAGTGCTTTTTCGGGTGGCTACACCTTC.

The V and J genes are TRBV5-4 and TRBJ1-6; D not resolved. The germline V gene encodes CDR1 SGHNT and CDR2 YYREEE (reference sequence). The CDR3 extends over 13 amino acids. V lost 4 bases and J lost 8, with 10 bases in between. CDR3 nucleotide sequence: TGTGCCAGCAGCGAGAATACAGATTCACCCCTCCACTTT. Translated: CASSENTDSPLHF.

The CDR3 loop reads CASSSKDGSSYNEQFF. As DNA, the CDR3 is TGTGCCAGCAGCTCGAAGGACGGGAGCTCCTACAATGAGCAGTTCTTC. The chain has TRBV7-9 and TRBJ2-1, with D tentatively TRBD2 (6 bases). The germline V gene encodes CDR1 SEHNR and CDR2 FQNEAQ (reference sequence). This CDR3 contains 16 residues. V was clipped by 4 bases and J by 0 bases, with 13 bases between them. The complete variable domain, with remaining parts taken from reference TRBV7-9 and TRBJ2-1, reads DTGVSQNPRHKITKRGQNVTFRCDPISEHNRLYWYRQTLGQGPEFLTYFQNEAQLEKSRLLSDRFSAERPKGSFSTLEIQRTEQGDSAMYLCASSSKDGSSYNEQFFGPGTRLTVL.

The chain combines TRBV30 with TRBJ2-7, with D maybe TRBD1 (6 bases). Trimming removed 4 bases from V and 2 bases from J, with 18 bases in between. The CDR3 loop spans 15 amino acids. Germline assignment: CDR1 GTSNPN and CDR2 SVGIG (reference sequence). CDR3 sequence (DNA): TGTGCCTGGAACTCCCCCCGGCAGGGGACCTACGAGCAGTACGTC. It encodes CAWNSPRQGTYEQYV.

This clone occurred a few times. The CDR3 loop is CASSLSGRETPQHF. CDR3 in DNA: TGTGCCAGCAGCTTATCGGGGCGGGAGACGCCCCAGCATTTT. The V gene is TRBV7-2, the J gene TRBJ1-5; D perhaps matches TRBD1 (5 bases). Per germline, CDR1 SGHTA and CDR2 FQGNSA. This CDR3 region has 14 residues. With 2 bases removed from V and 9 bases from J, the gap between germline ends came to 14 bases. The complete variable domain, with remaining parts taken from reference TRBV7-2 and TRBJ1-5, reads GAGVSQSPSNKVTEKGKDVELRCDPISGHTALYWYRQSLGQGLEFLIYFQGNSAPDKSGLPSDRFSAERTGGSVSTLTIQRTQQEDSAVYLCASSLSGRETPQHFGDGTRLSIL.

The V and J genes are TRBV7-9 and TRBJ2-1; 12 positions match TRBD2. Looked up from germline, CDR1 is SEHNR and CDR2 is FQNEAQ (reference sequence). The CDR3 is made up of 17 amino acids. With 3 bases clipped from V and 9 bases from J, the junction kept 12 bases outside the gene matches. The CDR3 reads CASSLGLAGGGMSEQFF. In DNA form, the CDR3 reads TGTGCCAGCAGCTTGGGACTAGCGGGTGGGGGAATGAGTGAGCAGTTCTTC.

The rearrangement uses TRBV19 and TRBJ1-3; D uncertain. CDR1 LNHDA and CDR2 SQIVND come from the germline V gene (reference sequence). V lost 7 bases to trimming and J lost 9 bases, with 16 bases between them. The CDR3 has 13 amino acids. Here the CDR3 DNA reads TGTGCCAGTACGGGAACTTTCCGCGGCACCATATATTTT. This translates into CASTGTFRGTIYF.

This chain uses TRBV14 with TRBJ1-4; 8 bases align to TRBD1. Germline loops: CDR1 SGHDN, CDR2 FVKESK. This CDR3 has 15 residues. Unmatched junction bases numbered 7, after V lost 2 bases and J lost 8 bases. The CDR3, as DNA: TGTGCCAGCAGCCAATGGACAGGGCTTCGAGAAAAACTGTTTTTT. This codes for CASSQWTGLREKLFF.

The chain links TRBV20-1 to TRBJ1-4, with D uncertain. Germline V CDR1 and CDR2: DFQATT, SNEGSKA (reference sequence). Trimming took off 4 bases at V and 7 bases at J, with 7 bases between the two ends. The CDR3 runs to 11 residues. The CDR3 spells CSAIGSEKLFF. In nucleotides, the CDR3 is TGCAGTGCTATTGGGAGTGAAAAACTGTTTTTT.

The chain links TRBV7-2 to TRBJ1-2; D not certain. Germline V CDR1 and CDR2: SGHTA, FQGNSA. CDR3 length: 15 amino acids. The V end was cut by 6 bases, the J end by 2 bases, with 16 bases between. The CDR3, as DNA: TGTGCCAGCAGGGTAGGCGGCGTCGGGAACTATGGCTACACCTTC. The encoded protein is CASRVGGVGNYGYTF.

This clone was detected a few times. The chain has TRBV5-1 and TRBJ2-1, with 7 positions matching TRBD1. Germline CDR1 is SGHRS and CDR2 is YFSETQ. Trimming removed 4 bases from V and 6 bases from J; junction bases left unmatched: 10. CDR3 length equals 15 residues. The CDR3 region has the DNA TGCGCCAGCAGCCAAGAGGGACAGCTAACCAATGAGCAGTTCTTC. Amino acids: CASSQEGQLTNEQFF.

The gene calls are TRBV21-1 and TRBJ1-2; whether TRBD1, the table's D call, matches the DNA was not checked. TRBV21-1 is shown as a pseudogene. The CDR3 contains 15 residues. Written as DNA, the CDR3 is TGTGCCAGCAGCAAAGGCACAGGCCTCTTCTATGGCTACACCTTC. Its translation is CASSKGTGLFYGYTF.

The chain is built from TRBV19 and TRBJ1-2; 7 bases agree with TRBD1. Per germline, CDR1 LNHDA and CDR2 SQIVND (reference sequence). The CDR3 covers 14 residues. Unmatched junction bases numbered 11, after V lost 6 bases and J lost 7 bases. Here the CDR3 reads CASSPGQGEFGYTF. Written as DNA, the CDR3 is TGTGCCAGTAGCCCGGGCCAGGGGGAATTTGGCTACACCTTC.

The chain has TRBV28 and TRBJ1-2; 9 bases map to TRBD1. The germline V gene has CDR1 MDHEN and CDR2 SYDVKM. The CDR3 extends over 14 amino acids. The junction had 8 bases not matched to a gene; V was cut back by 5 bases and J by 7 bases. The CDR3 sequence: CASSPLGQGGGYTF. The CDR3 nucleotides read TGTGCCAGCAGTCCCCTGGGACAGGGAGGTGGCTACACCTTC.

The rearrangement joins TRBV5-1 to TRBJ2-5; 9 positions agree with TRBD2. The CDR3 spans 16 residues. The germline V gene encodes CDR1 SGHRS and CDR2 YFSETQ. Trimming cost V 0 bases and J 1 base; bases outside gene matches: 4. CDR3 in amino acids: CASSLGVLAGQETQYF. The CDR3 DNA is TGCGCCAGCAGCTTGGGAGTACTAGCGGGCCAAGAGACCCAGTACTTC.

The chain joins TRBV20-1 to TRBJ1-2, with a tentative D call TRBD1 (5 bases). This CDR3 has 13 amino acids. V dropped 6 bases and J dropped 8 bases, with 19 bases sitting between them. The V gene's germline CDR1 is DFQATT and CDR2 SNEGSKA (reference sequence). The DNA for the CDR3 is TGCAGTGCCAGTATTCGGGGGAGGTCGGGCTACACCTTC. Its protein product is CSASIRGRSGYTF.

The chain's CDR3 is CASSLGGRDIYEQYV. CDR3 sequence (DNA): TGTGCCAGCAGCTTGGGAGGGAGGGATATATACGAGCAGTACGTC. The rearrangement joins TRBV5-6 to TRBJ2-7, with 7 positions matching TRBD2. Trimming cost V 0 bases and J 4 bases; bases outside gene matches: 7. Germline V gene data show CDR1 as SGHDT and CDR2 as YYEEEE. The CDR3 extends over 15 amino acids.

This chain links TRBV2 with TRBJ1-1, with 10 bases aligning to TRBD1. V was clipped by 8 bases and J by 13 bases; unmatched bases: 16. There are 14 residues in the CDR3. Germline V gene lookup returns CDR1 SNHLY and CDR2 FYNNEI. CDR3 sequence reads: CASEETDRGRGGFF. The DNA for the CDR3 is TGTGCCAGCGAAGAGACTGACAGGGGGCGAGGAGGTTTCTTT.

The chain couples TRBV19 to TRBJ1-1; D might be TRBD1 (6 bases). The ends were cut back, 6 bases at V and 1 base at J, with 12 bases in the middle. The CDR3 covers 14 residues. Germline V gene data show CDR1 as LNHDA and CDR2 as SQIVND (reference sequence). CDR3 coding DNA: TGTGCCAGTAGATCGACAGGACAGAACACTGAAGCTTTCTTT. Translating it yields CASRSTGQNTEAFF.

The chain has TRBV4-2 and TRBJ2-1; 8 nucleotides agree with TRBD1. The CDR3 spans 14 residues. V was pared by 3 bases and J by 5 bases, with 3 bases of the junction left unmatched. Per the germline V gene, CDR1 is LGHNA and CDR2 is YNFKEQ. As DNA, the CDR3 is TGTGCCAGCAGCCAGGGACAGGAGGACAATGAGCAGTTCTTC. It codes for CASSQGQEDNEQFF.